The 21 T cell receptor beta chains reported below all come from one sample, sequenced in a study of cytomegalovirus exposure and HLA in healthy donors. PCR involved 60 Vbeta and 13 Jbeta primers. The protocol was immunoSEQ multiplex PCR, while the TCRdb copy is restricted to in-frame clones and leaves out a portion. Among 180,000 or so clones listed, 75% to 85% were seen once. Sequencing used PBMCs. These receptors came from a man aged 18-30 years in good health and CMV-seronegative.

The chain links TRBV19 to TRBJ2-3, with 7 positions matching TRBD2. The trim removed 6 bases at V and 4 bases at J, leaving 7 bases unmatched. The CDR3 covers 14 residues. CDR1 and CDR2 (germline): LNHDA, SQIVND (reference sequence). The CDR3 DNA reads TGTGCCAGTAGAGGGAGGGGATCGGCAGATACGCAGTATTTT. Translating gives CASRGRGSADTQYF.

V usage is TRBV4-3 and J usage is TRBJ1-1, with 9 bases aligning to TRBD1. With 5 bases clipped from V and 6 bases from J, the junction kept 13 bases outside the gene matches. The germline gives CDR1 LGHNA, CDR2 YSLEER. The CDR3 length is 16 residues. DNA of the CDR3: TGCGCCAGCAGCACTTACCCGGGACAGGGTGACGCTGAAGCTTTCTTT. This sequence encodes CASSTYPGQGDAEAFF.

V is TRBV7-9 and J is TRBJ2-1; TRBD1 matches 9 bases. Germline V gene sequence: CDR1 SEHNR, CDR2 FQNEAQ (reference sequence). The CDR3 covers 12 residues. J gave up 11 bases and V 4 bases, and 3 bases lay outside the gene matches. The CDR3 sequence is CASSSGTGKQFF. The CDR3 DNA is TGTGCCAGCAGCTCCGGGACAGGGAAGCAGTTCTTC.

This chain connects TRBV19 to TRBJ2-5; a weak D match, TRBD1 (5 bases). V lost 6 bases and J 5 bases, leaving 10 bases between the germline ends. Germline V gene sequence: CDR1 LNHDA, CDR2 SQIVND (reference sequence). The CDR3 contains 12 residues. The CDR3 spells CASSPRQETQYF. Here the CDR3 DNA reads TGTGCCAGTAGCCCGAGACAGGAGACCCAGTACTTC.

The chain uses TRBV7-2 and TRBJ1-2; D is undetermined. This CDR3 comprises 14 residues. Trimming took off 1 base at V and 0 bases at J, with 6 bases between the two ends. CDR1 and CDR2 from the germline V gene are SGHTA and FQGNSA. The CDR3: CASSLVAANYGYTF. CDR3 nucleotide sequence: TGTGCCAGCAGCTTAGTAGCAGCTAACTATGGCTACACCTTC.

The V and J genes are TRBV2 and TRBJ2-3, with D possibly matching TRBD2 (6 bases). Germline V gene lookup returns CDR1 SNHLY and CDR2 FYNNEI. Trimming left V 3 bases short and J 2 bases short, with 12 bases between. The CDR3 consists of 15 residues. CDR3 nucleotides: TGTGCCAGCAGTGATTGGGGGGAGGCCACAGATACGCAGTATTTT. It encodes CASSDWGEATDTQYF.

This clone was seen more than once but under ten times. The J gene is TRBJ1-1, the V gene TRBV15, with 7 bases matching TRBD1. CDR3 length equals 13 residues. CDR1 is LNHNV and CDR2 is YYDKDF in the germline V gene (reference sequence). J lost 4 bases, V lost 6 bases, and 5 bases had no gene match. The CDR3 coding sequence is TGTGCCACCAGGTTGCCAGGGGGCACTGAAGCTTTCTTT. Its protein is CATRLPGGTEAFF. The full variable domain, with the rest looked up from reference TRBV15 and TRBJ1-1, is DAMVIQNPRYQVTQFGKPVTLSCSQTLNHNVMYWYQQKSSQAPKLLFHYYDKDFNNEADTPDNFQSRRPNTSFCFLDIRSPGLGDTAMYLCATRLPGGTEAFFGQGTRLTVV.

The V gene is TRBV28, the J gene TRBJ1-3; 8 bases are shared with TRBD1. The trim removed 5 bases at V and 4 bases at J, leaving 7 bases unmatched. The CDR3 contains 15 residues. Germline loops: CDR1 MDHEN, CDR2 SYDVKM. CDR3 DNA sequence: TGTGCCAGCAGTCCAGGGGGCCCAAGAGGAAACACCATATATTTT. It yields the protein CASSPGGPRGNTIYF.

There are a few counts of this clone. The rearrangement joins TRBV7-2 to TRBJ1-5; 8 nucleotides line up with TRBD1. The germline gives CDR1 SGHTA, CDR2 FQGNSA. The CDR3 spans 17 residues. Unmatched junction bases numbered 15, after V lost 6 bases and J lost 5 bases. CDR3 residues: CASSLASTGQGYQPQHF. The DNA of the CDR3 is TGTGCCAGCAGTCTTGCTTCCACCGGACAGGGTTATCAGCCCCAGCATTTT.

The genes are TRBV19 and TRBJ1-1; D is ambiguous. Trimming took off 2 bases at V and 6 bases at J, with 4 bases between the two ends. The CDR3 is 11 residues long. Germline loops: CDR1 LNHDA, CDR2 SQIVND (reference sequence). Here the CDR3 reads CASSILAEAFF. The CDR3 nucleotides read TGTGCCAGTAGTATACTCGCTGAAGCTTTCTTT.

V and J are TRBV18 and TRBJ2-7, with 7 bases matching TRBD2. The germline V gene encodes CDR1 KGHSH and CDR2 LQKENI. V dropped 2 bases and J dropped 2; count of bases not matched to a gene: 3. The CDR3 spans 14 residues. CDR3 region: CASSPGGGPYEQYF. The CDR3 coding sequence is TGTGCCAGCTCACCAGGCGGGGGTCCCTACGAGCAGTACTTC.

The chain joins TRBV7-9 to TRBJ2-1; 10 bases agree with TRBD2. This CDR3 has 16 residues. V lost 2 bases to trimming and J lost 4 bases; unmatched junction nucleotides: 5. The germline CDR1 and CDR2 sequences are SEHNR and FQNEAQ (reference sequence). The CDR3: CASSLSSGSFYNEQFF. For the CDR3, the DNA is TGTGCCAGCAGCTTATCTAGCGGGAGTTTTTACAATGAGCAGTTCTTC.

The V call is TRBV6-5, the J call TRBJ1-2; maybe TRBD1 (6 bases). Trimming took off 4 bases at V and 4 bases at J, with 13 bases between the two ends. The CDR3 is 14 residues long. CDR1 and CDR2 from the germline V gene are MNHEY and SVGAGI. CDR3 sequence reads: CASSSRGFGYGYTF. Written as DNA, the CDR3 is TGTGCCAGCAGTTCCAGGGGATTCGGCTATGGCTACACCTTC.

CDR3 residues: CASSLSGTRFTGELFF. The CDR3 bases are TGTGCCAGCAGCTTATCAGGGACTAGATTCACCGGGGAGCTGTTTTTT. The chain has TRBV7-2 and TRBJ2-2, with 8 bases matching TRBD2. Trimming took 2 bases from V and 4 from J; bases not matched to a gene: 6. Per the germline V gene, CDR1 is SGHTA and CDR2 is FQGNSA. This CDR3 spans 16 amino acids.

This chain joins TRBV2 and TRBJ1-2; 8 bases fit TRBD1. V shed 5 bases, J shed 2 bases, and the junction held 10 bases outside the gene matches. This CDR3 comprises 16 residues. In germline, CDR1 is SNHLY, CDR2 FYNNEI. CDR3 protein: CASSLLGQVINYGYTF. For the CDR3, the DNA is TGTGCCAGCAGTTTGCTGGGACAGGTCATAAACTATGGCTACACCTTC.

J is TRBJ2-1 and V is TRBV6-4; 9 nucleotides line up with TRBD2. CDR1 and CDR2 from the germline V gene are MRHNA and SNTAGT. The length of the CDR3 is 15 residues. The ends lost 6 bases at V and 6 bases at J; junction bases unmatched: 9. CDR3 sequence reads: CASSPGRGGANEQFF. The CDR3 DNA sequence: TGTGCCAGCAGCCCGGGGCGGGGGGGCGCCAATGAGCAGTTCTTC.

This clone was seen once. The gene calls are TRBV6-1 and TRBJ2-7; the D gene is possibly TRBD1 (6 bases). Germline CDR1 MNHNS, CDR2 SASEGT. The length of the CDR3 is 15 residues. V was shortened by 6 bases and J by 0 bases, with 15 bases between the two germline ends. The CDR3: CASSARDTFSYEQYF. Here the CDR3 DNA reads TGTGCCAGCAGCGCCCGGGACACCTTCTCCTACGAGCAGTACTTC.

This clone showed up just once. The chain combines TRBV5-1 with TRBJ2-3; 16 bases are shared with TRBD2. Trimming cost V 3 bases and J 4 bases; bases outside gene matches: 8. CDR3 size: 18 residues. CDR1 is SGHRS, CDR2 YFSETQ, per germline. The CDR3 DNA is TGCGCCAGCAGCTCCGGGACTAGCGGGAGGGCCGGGGCAGATACGCAGTATTTT. Its translation: CASSSGTSGRAGADTQYF.

V is TRBV5-6 and J is TRBJ1-6; 8 nucleotides align to TRBD1. From germline, CDR1 is SGHDT and CDR2 YYEEEE. The V segment lost 0 bases and the J segment 8 bases; nucleotides outside the gene matches: 4. The CDR3 spans 15 residues. CDR3 sequence: CASSLVAGGYSPLHF. The CDR3 DNA sequence: TGTGCCAGCAGCTTGGTGGCAGGGGGCTATTCACCCCTCCACTTT. The entire variable domain, with the rest obtained from reference TRBV5-6 and TRBJ1-6, is as follows: DAGVTQSPTHLIKTRGQQVTLRCSPKSGHDTVSWYQQALGQGPQFIFQYYEEEERQRGNFPDRFSGHQFPNYSSELNVNALLLGDSALYLCASSLVAGGYSPLHFGNGTRLTVT.

The chain uses TRBV6-1 and TRBJ2-7; D possibly corresponds to TRBD2 (7 bases). From germline, CDR1 is MNHNS and CDR2 SASEGT. This CDR3 is 14 amino acids long. The ends were cut back, 5 bases at V and 3 bases at J, with 14 bases in the middle. The CDR3 DNA reads TGTGCCAGCAGTTTGAGGGGGGGGCTCTACGAGCAGTACTTC. It codes for CASSLRGGLYEQYF.

The gene calls are TRBV27 and TRBJ2-2; TRBD2 matches at 13 bases. The CDR3 contains 16 residues. CDR1 is MNHEY and CDR2 is SMNVEV in the germline V gene (reference sequence). J lost 2 bases, V lost 6 bases, and 3 bases had no gene match. The chain's CDR3 is CASRRLAGGNTGELFF. CDR3 DNA: TGTGCCAGCAGAAGACTAGCGGGAGGAAACACCGGGGAGCTGTTTTTT.